Described below is a single TCR beta chain sequence and its context. With random hexamers, reverse transcription was performed on about 0.5 to 1 ug of RNA. Via MiXCR, TCRdb re-called the immunoSEQ multiplex PCR reads, giving one row per CDR3 protein. The sample has 150,000 to 190,000 distinct CDR3 sequences; around 95% are singletons. CDR1 and CDR2 from the germline V gene are SGDLS and YYNGEE. The CDR3 runs 15 residues. The V gene end was trimmed by 0 bases and the J gene end by 6 bases; junction bases not matched to a gene: 3. The data were taken from a study of CD8 T cells in Susac syndrome. The TEMRA cells underwent FACS enrichment, while the CD8+ and CD4+ T cells underwent negative isolation.

The source of this sequence is a human donor with multiple sclerosis. The sample taken for sequencing was CD8+ T cells from PBMCs. The chain is built from TRBV9 and TRBJ2-1; 10 bases map to TRBD1. The chain's CDR3 is CASSVGTGGSNEQFF. The CDR3 region has the DNA TGTGCCAGCAGCGTAGGGACAGGGGGTAGCAATGAGCAGTTCTTC. Drawing the rest from reference TRBV9 and TRBJ2-1, the complete variable domain is DSGVTQTPKHLITATGQRVTLRCSPRSGDLSVYWYQQSLDQGLQFLIQYYNGEERAKGNILERFSAQQFPDLHSELNLSSLELGDSALYFCASSVGTGGSNEQFFGPGTRLTVL.